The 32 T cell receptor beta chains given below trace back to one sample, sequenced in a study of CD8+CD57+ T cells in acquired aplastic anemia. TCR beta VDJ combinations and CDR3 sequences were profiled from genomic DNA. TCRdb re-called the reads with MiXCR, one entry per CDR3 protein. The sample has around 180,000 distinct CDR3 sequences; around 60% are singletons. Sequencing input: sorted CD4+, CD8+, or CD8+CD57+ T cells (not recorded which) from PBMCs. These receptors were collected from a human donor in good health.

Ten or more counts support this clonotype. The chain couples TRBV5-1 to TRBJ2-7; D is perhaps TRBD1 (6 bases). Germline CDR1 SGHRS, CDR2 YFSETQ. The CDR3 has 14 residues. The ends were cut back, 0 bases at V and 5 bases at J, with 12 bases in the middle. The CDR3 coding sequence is TGCGCCAGCAGCTTGGGGCAGGGGTTCAACGAGCAGTACTTC. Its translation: CASSLGQGFNEQYF.

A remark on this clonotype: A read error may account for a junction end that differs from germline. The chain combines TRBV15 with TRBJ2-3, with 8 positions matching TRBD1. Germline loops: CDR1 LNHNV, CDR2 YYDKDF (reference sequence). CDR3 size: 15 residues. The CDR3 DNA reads TGTGCCACCGGCAGAGACGGGACAGGCCCAGATACGCAGTATTTT. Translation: CATGRDGTGPDTQYF. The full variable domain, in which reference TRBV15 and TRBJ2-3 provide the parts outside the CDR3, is DAMVIQNPRYQVTQFGKPVTLSCSQTLNHNVMYWYQQKSSQAPKLLFHYYDKDFNNEADTPDNFQSRRPNTSFCFLDIRSPGLGDTAMYLCATGRDGTGPDTQYFGPGTRLTVL.

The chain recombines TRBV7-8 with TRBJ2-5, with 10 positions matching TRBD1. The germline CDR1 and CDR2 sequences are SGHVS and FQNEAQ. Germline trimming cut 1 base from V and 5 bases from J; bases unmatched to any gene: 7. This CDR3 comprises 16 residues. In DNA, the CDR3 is TGTGCCAGCAGCTTAGATGGGACAGGGGTCATGGAGACCCAGTACTTC. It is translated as CASSLDGTGVMETQYF.

CDR3 sequence (DNA): TGTGCCAGCAGAAGGACAGACTCGAACACTGAAGCTTTCTTT. Translating gives CASRRTDSNTEAFF. The chain uses TRBV7-6 and TRBJ1-1, with a possible D match to TRBD1 (6 bases). Trimming cost V 6 bases and J 1 base, with 12 bases left between them. CDR1 is SGHVS, CDR2 FNYEAQ, per germline. The CDR3 contains 14 residues.

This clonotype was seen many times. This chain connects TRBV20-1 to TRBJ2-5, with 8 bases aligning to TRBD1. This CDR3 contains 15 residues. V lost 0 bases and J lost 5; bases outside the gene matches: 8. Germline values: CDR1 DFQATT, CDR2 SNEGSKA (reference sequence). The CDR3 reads CSARDEGQGQETQYF. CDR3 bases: TGCAGTGCTAGAGATGAAGGACAGGGTCAGGAGACCCAGTACTTC.

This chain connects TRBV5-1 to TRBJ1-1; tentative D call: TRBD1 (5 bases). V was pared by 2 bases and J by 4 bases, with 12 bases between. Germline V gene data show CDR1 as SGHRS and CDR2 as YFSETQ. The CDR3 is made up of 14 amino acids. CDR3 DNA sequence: TGCGCCAGCAGCTTCGGTGGGGGAGGCACTGAAGCTTTCTTT. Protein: CASSFGGGGTEAFF.

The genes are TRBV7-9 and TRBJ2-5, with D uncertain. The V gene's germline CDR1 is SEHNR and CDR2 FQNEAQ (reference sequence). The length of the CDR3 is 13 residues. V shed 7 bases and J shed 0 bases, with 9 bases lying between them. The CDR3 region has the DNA TGTGCCAGCACCGCAGTTAACCAAGAGACCCAGTACTTC. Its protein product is CASTAVNQETQYF.

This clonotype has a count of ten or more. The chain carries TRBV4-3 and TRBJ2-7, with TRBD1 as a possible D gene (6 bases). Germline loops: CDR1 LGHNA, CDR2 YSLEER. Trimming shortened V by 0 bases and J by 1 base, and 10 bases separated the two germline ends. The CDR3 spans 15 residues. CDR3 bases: TGCGCCAGCAGCCAAGAAACGGACAGTTCCTACGAGCAGTACTTC. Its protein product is CASSQETDSSYEQYF.

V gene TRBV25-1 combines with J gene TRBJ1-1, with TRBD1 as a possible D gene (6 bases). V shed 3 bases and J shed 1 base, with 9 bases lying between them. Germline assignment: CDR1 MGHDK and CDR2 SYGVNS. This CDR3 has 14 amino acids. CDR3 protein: CASSDPTGNTEAFF. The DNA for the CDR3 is TGTGCCAGCAGTGACCCGACAGGGAACACTGAAGCTTTCTTT.

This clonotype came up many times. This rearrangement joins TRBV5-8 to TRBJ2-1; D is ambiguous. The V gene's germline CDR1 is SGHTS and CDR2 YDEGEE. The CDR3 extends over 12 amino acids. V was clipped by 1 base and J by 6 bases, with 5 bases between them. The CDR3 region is CASSLNVNEQFF. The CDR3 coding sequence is TGTGCCAGCAGCTTGAACGTCAATGAGCAGTTCTTC.

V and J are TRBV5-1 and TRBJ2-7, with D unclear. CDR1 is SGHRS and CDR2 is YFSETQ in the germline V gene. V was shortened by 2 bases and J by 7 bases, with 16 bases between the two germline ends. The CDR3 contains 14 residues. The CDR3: CASSFGVGLGEQYF. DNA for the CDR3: TGCGCCAGCAGCTTTGGGGTCGGCCTTGGGGAGCAGTACTTC.

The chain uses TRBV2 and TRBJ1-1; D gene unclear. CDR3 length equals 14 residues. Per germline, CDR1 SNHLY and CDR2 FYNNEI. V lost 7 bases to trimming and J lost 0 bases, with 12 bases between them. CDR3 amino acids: CASIQLYMNTEAFF. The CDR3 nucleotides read TGTGCCAGCATTCAGTTGTACATGAACACTGAAGCTTTCTTT.

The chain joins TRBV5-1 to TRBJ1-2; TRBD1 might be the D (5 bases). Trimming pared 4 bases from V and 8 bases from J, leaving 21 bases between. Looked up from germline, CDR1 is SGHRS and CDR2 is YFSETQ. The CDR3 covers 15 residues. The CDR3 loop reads CASSPWGRGREGYTF. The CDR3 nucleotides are TGCGCCAGCAGCCCATGGGGGAGGGGTCGAGAAGGCTACACCTTC.

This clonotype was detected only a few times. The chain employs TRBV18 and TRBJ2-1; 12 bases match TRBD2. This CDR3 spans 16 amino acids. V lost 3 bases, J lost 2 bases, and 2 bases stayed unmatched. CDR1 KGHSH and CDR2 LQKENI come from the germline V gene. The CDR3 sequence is CASSPRTSGTYNEQFF. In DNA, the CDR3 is TGTGCCAGCTCACCGAGGACTAGCGGGACCTACAATGAGCAGTTCTTC.

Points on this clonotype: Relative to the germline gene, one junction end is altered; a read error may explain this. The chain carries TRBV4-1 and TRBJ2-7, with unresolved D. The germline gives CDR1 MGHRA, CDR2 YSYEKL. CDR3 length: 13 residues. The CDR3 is CANSQEPIYEQYF. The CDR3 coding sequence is TGCGCCAACAGCCAAGAACCCATCTACGAGCAGTACTTC.

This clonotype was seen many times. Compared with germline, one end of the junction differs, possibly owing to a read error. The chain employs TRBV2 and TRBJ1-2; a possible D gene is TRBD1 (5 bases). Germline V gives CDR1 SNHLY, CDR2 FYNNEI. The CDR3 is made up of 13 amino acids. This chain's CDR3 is CASSDLSYFGALF. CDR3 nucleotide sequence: TGTGCCAGCAGTGATTTGTCGTATTTTGGGGCCCTCTTC.

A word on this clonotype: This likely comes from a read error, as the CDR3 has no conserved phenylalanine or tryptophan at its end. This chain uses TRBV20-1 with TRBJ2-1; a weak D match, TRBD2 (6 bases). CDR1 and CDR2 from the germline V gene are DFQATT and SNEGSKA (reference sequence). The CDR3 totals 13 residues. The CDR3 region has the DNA TGCGGAGTTGGGAGGCGGAACTACACTGAGCAGTTCGTC. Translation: CGVGRRNYTEQFV.

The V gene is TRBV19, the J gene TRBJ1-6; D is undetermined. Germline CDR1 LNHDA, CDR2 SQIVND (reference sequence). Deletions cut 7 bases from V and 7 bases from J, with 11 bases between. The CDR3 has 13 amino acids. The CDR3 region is CASTLSPNSPLHF. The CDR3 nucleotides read TGTGCCAGTACTCTTTCCCCCAATTCACCCCTCCACTTT. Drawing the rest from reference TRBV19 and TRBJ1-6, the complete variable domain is DGGITQSPKYLFRKEGQNVTLSCEQNLNHDAMYWYRQDPGQGLRLIYYSQIVNDFQKGDIAEGYSVSREKKESFPLTVTSAQKNPTAFYLCASTLSPNSPLHFGNGTRLTVT.

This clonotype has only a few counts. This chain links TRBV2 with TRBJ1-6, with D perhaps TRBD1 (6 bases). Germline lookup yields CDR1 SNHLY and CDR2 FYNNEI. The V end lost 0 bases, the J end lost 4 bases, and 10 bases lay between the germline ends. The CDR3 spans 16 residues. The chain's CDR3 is CASSEAGQFYNSPLHF. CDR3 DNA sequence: TGTGCCAGCAGTGAAGCCGGACAGTTTTATAATTCACCCCTCCACTTT.

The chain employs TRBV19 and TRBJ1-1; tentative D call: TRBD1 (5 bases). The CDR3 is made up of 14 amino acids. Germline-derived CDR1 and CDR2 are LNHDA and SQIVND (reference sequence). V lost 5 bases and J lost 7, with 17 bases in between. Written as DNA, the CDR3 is TGTGCCAGTAGTCCTTGGGGGGGTGGTGGTGAAGCTTTCTTT. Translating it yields CASSPWGGGGEAFF. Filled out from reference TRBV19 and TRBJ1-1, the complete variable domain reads DGGITQSPKYLFRKEGQNVTLSCEQNLNHDAMYWYRQDPGQGLRLIYYSQIVNDFQKGDIAEGYSVSREKKESFPLTVTSAQKNPTAFYLCASSPWGGGGEAFFGQGTRLTVV.

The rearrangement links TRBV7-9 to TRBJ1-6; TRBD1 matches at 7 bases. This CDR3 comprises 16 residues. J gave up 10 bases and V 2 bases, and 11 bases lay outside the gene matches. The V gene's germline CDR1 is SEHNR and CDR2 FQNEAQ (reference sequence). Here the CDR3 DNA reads TGTGCCAGCAGCTTATTACCGGGACAGTCTAACTCACCCCTCCACTTT. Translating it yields CASSLLPGQSNSPLHF.

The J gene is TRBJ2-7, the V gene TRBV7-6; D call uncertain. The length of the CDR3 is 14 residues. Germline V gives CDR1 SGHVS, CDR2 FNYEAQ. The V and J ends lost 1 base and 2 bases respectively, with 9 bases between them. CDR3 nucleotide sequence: TGTGCCAGCAGCTTAGGTAGCTTGGCCTACGAGCAGTACTTC. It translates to CASSLGSLAYEQYF.

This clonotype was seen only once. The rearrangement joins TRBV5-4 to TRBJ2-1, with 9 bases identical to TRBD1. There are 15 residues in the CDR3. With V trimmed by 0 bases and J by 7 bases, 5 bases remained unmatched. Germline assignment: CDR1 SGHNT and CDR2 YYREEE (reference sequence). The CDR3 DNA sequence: TGTGCCAGCAGCTTGGCGGGACAGGGAATGAATGAGCAGTTCTTC. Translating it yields CASSLAGQGMNEQFF.

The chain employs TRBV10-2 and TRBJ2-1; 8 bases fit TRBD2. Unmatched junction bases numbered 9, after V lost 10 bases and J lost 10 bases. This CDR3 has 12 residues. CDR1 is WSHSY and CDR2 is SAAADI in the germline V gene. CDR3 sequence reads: CATDGGVMEQFF. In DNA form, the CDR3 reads TGCGCCACCGACGGGGGGGTCATGGAGCAGTTCTTC.

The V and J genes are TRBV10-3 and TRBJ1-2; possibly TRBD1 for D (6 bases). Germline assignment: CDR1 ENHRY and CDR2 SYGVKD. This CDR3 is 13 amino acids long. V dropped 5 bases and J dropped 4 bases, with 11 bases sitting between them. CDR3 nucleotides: TGTGCCATCAGTTGGGACAACACCTATGGCTACACCTTC. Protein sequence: CAISWDNTYGYTF.

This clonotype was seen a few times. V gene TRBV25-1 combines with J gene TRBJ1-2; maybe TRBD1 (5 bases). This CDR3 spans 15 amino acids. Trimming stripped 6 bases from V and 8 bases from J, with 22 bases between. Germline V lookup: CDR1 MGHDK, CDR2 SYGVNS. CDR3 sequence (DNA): TGTGCCAGCAGCCCCGCCCCACAGGCCAGAGAGGGCTACACCTTC. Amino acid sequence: CASSPAPQAREGYTF.

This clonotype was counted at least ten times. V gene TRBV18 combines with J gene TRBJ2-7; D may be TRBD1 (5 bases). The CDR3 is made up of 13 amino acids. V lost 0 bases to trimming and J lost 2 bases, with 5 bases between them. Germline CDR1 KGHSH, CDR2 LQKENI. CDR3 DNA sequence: TGTGCCAGCTCACCACCAGGGGCCTACGAGCAGTACTTC. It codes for CASSPPGAYEQYF.

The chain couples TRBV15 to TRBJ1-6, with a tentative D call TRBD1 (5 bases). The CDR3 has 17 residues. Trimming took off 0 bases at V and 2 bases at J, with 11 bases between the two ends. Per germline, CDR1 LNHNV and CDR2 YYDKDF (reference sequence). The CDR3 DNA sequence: TGTGCCACCAGCAGAGAAAAGGGGTCGACCTATAATTCACCCCTCCACTTT. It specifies CATSREKGSTYNSPLHF.

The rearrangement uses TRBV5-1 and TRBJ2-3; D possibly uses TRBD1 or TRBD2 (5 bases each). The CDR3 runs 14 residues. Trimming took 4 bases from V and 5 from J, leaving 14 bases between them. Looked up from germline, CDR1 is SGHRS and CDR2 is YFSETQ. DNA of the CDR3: TGCGCCAGCAGCCCGGGGCGTGAGGGAGATACGCAGTATTTT. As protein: CASSPGREGDTQYF.

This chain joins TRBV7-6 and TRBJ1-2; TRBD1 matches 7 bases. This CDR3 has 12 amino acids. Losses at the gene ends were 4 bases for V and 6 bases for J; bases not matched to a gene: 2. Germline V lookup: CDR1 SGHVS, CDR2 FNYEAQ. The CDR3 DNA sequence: TGTGCCAGCAGCTCGACAGGGCATGGCTACACCTTC. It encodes CASSSTGHGYTF.

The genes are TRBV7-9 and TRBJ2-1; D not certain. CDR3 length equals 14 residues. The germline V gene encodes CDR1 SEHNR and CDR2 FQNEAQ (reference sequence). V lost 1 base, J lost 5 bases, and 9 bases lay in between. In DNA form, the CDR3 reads TGTGCCAGCAGCTTAGTAGGGAACCACAATGAGCAGTTCTTC. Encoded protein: CASSLVGNHNEQFF.

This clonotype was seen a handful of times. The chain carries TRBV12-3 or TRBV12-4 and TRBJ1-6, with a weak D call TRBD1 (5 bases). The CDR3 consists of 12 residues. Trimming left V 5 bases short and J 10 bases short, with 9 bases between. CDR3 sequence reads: CASSAGPSPLHF. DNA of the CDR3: TGTGCCAGCAGTGCGGGACCGTCACCCCTCCACTTT.